The 29 T cell receptor beta chains listed next were all sequenced from one sample in a study of vaccination and CD4 T cells after COVID-19. The sample's treatment: roughly 10-day PBMC culture with coronavirus spike peptide pools or control peptides (ViraFEST assay). These TCRs are of unknown antigen specificity. Researchers used the Oncomine TCR Beta short-read assay to sequence DNA from cultured CD4+ T cells. TCRdb re-analysed the PCR reads in MiXCR, keeping a single row per CDR3 protein. The top ten hold over 5% of the sample, which has roughly 14,000 distinct CDR3 sequences, around 40% seen once. Sample: CD4+ T cells from blood, cultured in vitro, taken before SARS-CoV-2 vaccination. These receptors all stem from a human donor who had recovered from COVID-19.

This clonotype was seen a single time. The chain employs TRBV6-1 and TRBJ2-3; the D is unclear. The CDR3 consists of 15 residues. The germline V and J ends were trimmed by 2 bases and 2 bases, with 11 bases remaining between them. Per germline, CDR1 MNHNS and CDR2 SASEGT. In nucleotides, the CDR3 is TGTGCCAGCAGTGAAAGGGCAAAAGACACAGATACGCAGTATTTT. Encoded protein: CASSERAKDTDTQYF.

This chain connects TRBV6-1 to TRBJ1-2; D not resolved. The V end was cut by 10 bases, the J end by 4 bases, with 13 bases between. Germline V gene data show CDR1 as MNHNS and CDR2 as SASEGT. The CDR3 loop spans 12 amino acids. CDR3 sequence (DNA): TGTGCCAACTCCGACCTGATCTATGGCTACACCTTC. Protein: CANSDLIYGYTF.

The rearrangement joins TRBV19 to TRBJ1-1; 8 bases map to TRBD1. Trimming cost V 6 bases and J 0 bases; bases outside gene matches: 3. The CDR3 extends over 14 amino acids. Germline CDR1 reads LNHDA; CDR2 reads SQIVND (reference sequence). CDR3 residues: CASRKGQVNTEAFF. In DNA, the CDR3 is TGTGCCAGTAGGAAGGGACAGGTGAACACTGAAGCTTTCTTT.

The chain uses TRBV20-1 and TRBJ1-1; D unresolved. There are 14 residues in the CDR3. Germline V lookup: CDR1 DFQATT, CDR2 SNEGSKA (reference sequence). Trimming left V 3 bases short and J 4 bases short, with 15 bases between. The chain's CDR3 is CSARGRSMGTEAFF. DNA of the CDR3: TGCAGTGCTAGGGGCAGGAGTATGGGCACTGAAGCTTTCTTT.

The rearrangement links TRBV19 to TRBJ2-3; D call uncertain. V dropped 3 bases and J dropped 5 bases, with 6 bases sitting between them. Per the germline V gene, CDR1 is LNHDA and CDR2 is SQIVND (reference sequence). The CDR3 contains 12 residues. The CDR3, as DNA: TGTGCCAGTAGTATGGCCGGAGATACGCAGTATTTT. Translating gives CASSMAGDTQYF. Full variable domain (outside the CDR3, taken from reference TRBV19 and TRBJ2-3): DGGITQSPKYLFRKEGQNVTLSCEQNLNHDAMYWYRQDPGQGLRLIYYSQIVNDFQKGDIAEGYSVSREKKESFPLTVTSAQKNPTAFYLCASSMAGDTQYFGPGTRLTVL.

This clonotype was observed a few times. The rearrangement joins TRBV28 to TRBJ1-6; D gene unclear. The germline V and J ends were trimmed by 2 bases and 3 bases, with 11 bases remaining between them. CDR1 and CDR2 (germline): MDHEN, SYDVKM. The CDR3 is 16 residues long. The CDR3 DNA sequence: TGTGCCAGCAGTTTAAGGGTGTGGGACTATAATTCACCCCTCCACTTT. It encodes CASSLRVWDYNSPLHF.

The chain uses TRBV30 and TRBJ1-3; a weak D match, TRBD1 (5 bases). Deletions cut 3 bases from V and 0 bases from J, with 12 bases between. Looked up from germline, CDR1 is GTSNPN and CDR2 is SVGIG (reference sequence). This CDR3 has 15 residues. The CDR3 sequence is CAWSADSASGNTIYF. The DNA of the CDR3 is TGTGCCTGGAGCGCAGACAGCGCCTCTGGAAACACCATATATTTT.

The chain links TRBV2 to TRBJ1-5; D gene unclear. V gave up 4 bases and J gave up 1 base, with 5 bases separating them. Per germline, CDR1 SNHLY and CDR2 FYNNEI. The CDR3 extends over 13 amino acids. DNA for the CDR3: TGTGCCAGCAGTGGTCCCAGCAATCAGCCCCAGCATTTT. Its translation is CASSGPSNQPQHF.

The chain joins TRBV20-1 to TRBJ2-2; 10 bases are shared with TRBD1. V gave up 0 bases and J gave up 5 bases; unmatched junction bases: 6. This CDR3 comprises 16 residues. The germline V gene has CDR1 DFQATT and CDR2 SNEGSKA (reference sequence). In DNA, the CDR3 is TGCAGTGCTAGAGATATGGGGACAGGGGAAACCGGGGAGCTGTTTTTT. Translating gives CSARDMGTGETGELFF.

This clonotype turned up a few times. The chain couples TRBV11-2 to TRBJ2-5, with 8 nucleotides matching TRBD2. The ends lost 1 base at V and 5 bases at J; junction bases unmatched: 3. The CDR3 covers 14 residues. From germline, CDR1 is SGHAT and CDR2 FQNNGV. Here the CDR3 reads CASSLVPGGETQYF. In DNA, the CDR3 is TGTGCCAGCAGCTTAGTGCCGGGAGGGGAGACCCAGTACTTC.

This clonotype was recorded a few times. The chain uses TRBV19 and TRBJ2-5, with TRBD1 identical over 10 bases. This CDR3 is built from 16 residues. V gave up 5 bases and J gave up 1 base; unmatched junction bases: 7. Germline V gives CDR1 LNHDA, CDR2 SQIVND (reference sequence). DNA of the CDR3: TGTGCCAGTAGTTCGAGGACAGGGGGTGGCCAAGAGACCCAGTACTTC. Protein product: CASSSRTGGGQETQYF.

The J gene is TRBJ2-7, the V gene TRBV11-3; D not resolved. V lost 1 base, J lost 1 base, and 8 bases lay in between. Germline lookup yields CDR1 SGHNT and CDR2 YENEEA. This CDR3 is 14 amino acids long. The chain's CDR3 is CASSLGQASYEQYF. As DNA, the CDR3 is TGTGCCAGCAGCTTAGGCCAAGCATCCTACGAGCAGTACTTC.

This sequence joins TRBV4-2 and TRBJ1-1; TRBD1 agrees at 9 bases. J was trimmed by 4 bases and V by 4 bases; bases with no gene match: 13. The length of the CDR3 is 17 residues. Germline CDR1 and CDR2: LGHNA and YNFKEQ. The CDR3 protein is CASSLGGQGERGTEAFF. DNA for the CDR3: TGTGCCAGCAGCCTTGGGGGACAGGGAGAAAGGGGCACTGAAGCTTTCTTT.

The rearrangement links TRBV24-1 to TRBJ2-7, with 12 positions matching TRBD1. V trimming: 3 bases; J trimming: 7 bases; junction bases outside the gene matches: 6. This CDR3 has 15 residues. Germline lookup yields CDR1 KGHDR and CDR2 SFDVKD. CDR3 sequence (DNA): TGTGCCACCAGTGATGGGACAGGGGGCCAGGAAGAGCAGTACTTC. As protein: CATSDGTGGQEEQYF.

A few counts support this clonotype. This sequence joins TRBV19 and TRBJ1-1; no clear D. The V end was cut by 4 bases, the J end by 3 bases, with 9 bases between. The CDR3 runs to 13 residues. CDR1 and CDR2 (germline): LNHDA, SQIVND (reference sequence). CDR3 sequence (DNA): TGTGCCAGTAGTAGACAAGCGGACACTGAAGCTTTCTTT. It codes for CASSRQADTEAFF.

This sequence joins TRBV6-1 and TRBJ2-2; D unresolved. Deletions cut 2 bases from V and 8 bases from J, with 12 bases between. The germline V gene has CDR1 MNHNS and CDR2 SASEGT. The CDR3 totals 14 residues. The CDR3, as DNA: TGTGCCAGCAGTGAAAGGATTAGCACGGGGGAGCTGTTTTTT. Protein: CASSERISTGELFF.

The V and J genes are TRBV19 and TRBJ1-1; D is unclear. The germline V gene encodes CDR1 LNHDA and CDR2 SQIVND (reference sequence). The CDR3 spans 13 residues. V was trimmed by 5 bases and J by 1 base, leaving 8 bases between them. In DNA form, the CDR3 reads TGTGCCAGTAGTTTTTCAGCGAACACTGAAGCTTTCTTT. The encoded protein is CASSFSANTEAFF.

V usage is TRBV6-1 and J usage is TRBJ1-2, with 10 bases that match TRBD1. This CDR3 comprises 15 residues. From germline, CDR1 is MNHNS and CDR2 SASEGT. V was clipped by 8 bases and J by 2 bases; unmatched bases: 8. The CDR3 DNA sequence: TGTGCCAGCTTTGGTCCGACAGGGGGCAACTATGGCTACACCTTC. Its protein is CASFGPTGGNYGYTF.

V and J are TRBV19 and TRBJ1-6; the D is unclear. The V end was cut by 6 bases, the J end by 0 bases, with 6 bases between. The V gene's germline CDR1 is LNHDA and CDR2 SQIVND (reference sequence). This CDR3 contains 14 residues. CDR3 residues: CASRADSYNSPLHF. Written as DNA, the CDR3 is TGTGCCAGTAGGGCGGACTCCTATAATTCACCCCTCCACTTT.

This chain links TRBV28 with TRBJ1-1; no clear D gene. Trimming took 3 bases from V and 2 from J, leaving 16 bases between them. The germline V gene encodes CDR1 MDHEN and CDR2 SYDVKM. This CDR3 region has 16 residues. CDR3 sequence reads: CASSFETSRVNTEAFF. CDR3 DNA: TGTGCCAGCAGTTTTGAGACATCTCGGGTAAACACTGAAGCTTTCTTT.

CDR3 DNA sequence: TGTGCCAGCAGTGTGCCCGGGGGCGGTTACGAGCAGTACTTC. It specifies CASSVPGGGYEQYF. The chain couples TRBV25-1 to TRBJ2-7; possibly TRBD1 or TRBD2 for D (6 bases each). Trimming removed 4 bases from V and 4 bases from J, with 14 bases in between. CDR1 is MGHDK and CDR2 is SYGVNS in the germline V gene. The CDR3 sequence is 14 residues long.

A word on this clonotype: At one boundary the junction diverges from the germline segment, which might be a read error. The rearrangement uses TRBV7-9 and TRBJ1-1; no definite D call. CDR1 and CDR2 (germline): SEHNR, FQNEAQ (reference sequence). The CDR3 has 12 amino acids. For the CDR3, the DNA is TGTGCCGGCAGTGACTCGAACACTGAAGCTTTCTTT. It translates to CAGSDSNTEAFF. Full variable domain (remainder filled in from reference TRBV7-9 and TRBJ1-1): DTGVSQNPRHKITKRGQNVTFRCDPISEHNRLYWYRQTLGQGPEFLTYFQNEAQLEKSRLLSDRFSAERPKGSFSTLEIQRTEQGDSAMYLCAGSDSNTEAFFGQGTRLTVV.

The sample holds one count of this clonotype. The V and J genes are TRBV6-2 or TRBV6-3 and TRBJ2-1; 10 bases map to TRBD2. Trimming at V came to 8 bases and at J to 10 bases, leaving 8 bases not matched to a gene. The germline gives CDR1 MNHEY, CDR2 SVGEGT. The CDR3 has 13 residues. The CDR3 reads CASLAGALPEQFF. The CDR3 DNA is TGTGCCAGCCTAGCGGGAGCCCTCCCAGAGCAGTTCTTC.

The sample holds a few counts of this clonotype. The J gene is TRBJ2-5, the V gene TRBV6-2 or TRBV6-3; the match to TRBD2 covers 7 bases. This CDR3 comprises 12 residues. Germline values: CDR1 MNHEY, CDR2 SVGEGT. J was trimmed by 12 bases and V by 2 bases; bases with no gene match: 6. The CDR3 is CASSYSTGGEYF. Here the CDR3 DNA reads TGTGCCAGCAGTTACAGTACTGGGGGGGAGTACTTC.

The chain combines TRBV19 with TRBJ2-7; D not certain. The germline V gene encodes CDR1 LNHDA and CDR2 SQIVND (reference sequence). Trimming removed 4 bases at V and 3 bases at J, with 4 bases between. The CDR3 runs 11 residues. The CDR3: CASSSGYEQYF. CDR3 in DNA: TGTGCCAGTAGTAGCGGCTACGAGCAGTACTTC.

The CDR3 nucleotides read TGTGCCAGCCGAAGCGGGAATGATCGCTTCTATGAGCAGTTCTTC. Its protein is CASRSGNDRFYEQFF. This sequence joins TRBV6-2 or TRBV6-3 and TRBJ2-1, with 7 bases lining up with TRBD2. Germline trimming cut 8 bases from V and 8 bases from J; bases unmatched to any gene: 15. Germline CDR1 is MNHEY and CDR2 is SVGEGT. This CDR3 has 15 amino acids.

The chain carries TRBV28 and TRBJ1-2; unclear D gene. This CDR3 spans 15 amino acids. Trimming pared 3 bases from V and 1 base from J, leaving 12 bases between. CDR1 and CDR2 from the germline V gene are MDHEN and SYDVKM. The CDR3 protein is CASSLSSGINYGYTF. The DNA for the CDR3 is TGTGCCAGCAGTTTGAGTTCTGGGATTAACTATGGCTACACCTTC.

A few counts support this clonotype. The J gene is TRBJ2-2, the V gene TRBV15; D is unclear. The V end lost 1 base, the J end lost 7 bases, and 10 bases lay between the germline ends. This CDR3 is built from 14 residues. CDR1 is LNHNV, CDR2 YYDKDF, per germline (reference sequence). The CDR3 protein is CATSRGNRVGELFF. Written as DNA, the CDR3 is TGTGCCACCAGCAGAGGAAATCGCGTCGGGGAGCTGTTTTTT.

This clonotype turned up a few times. This rearrangement joins TRBV6-1 to TRBJ1-2; 9 bases map to TRBD1. Losses at the gene ends were 3 bases for V and 2 bases for J; bases not matched to a gene: 4. Germline V gene data show CDR1 as MNHNS and CDR2 as SASEGT. The CDR3 runs 15 residues. CDR3 in DNA: TGTGCCAGCAGTGATCCGGGACAGGGAAACTATGGCTACACCTTC. Translating gives CASSDPGQGNYGYTF.